This T cell receptor beta chain was identified during a study of beta chain features in type 1 diabetes. Findings and caveats of the study: In comparison with healthy donors, patients had naive, central memory and Treg TCRB repertoires that appeared more similar. A potential PCR bias toward shorter templates would be equal in patient and control samples.

In its sample, this clone was seen a few times. Antigen specificity is unknown. The entirety of the isolated RNA underwent reverse transcription, so expressed TCRB transcripts were sequenced. Some clones are missing from TCRdb's copy, which holds only in-frame ones; the method was immunoSEQ multiplex PCR. Seen here are hundreds of thousands of clones, under 20% observed once, and the top ten hold roughly 0.025%. It was via CD45RO/CCR7/CD25/CD127/CD95/CD27 that CD4+ naive, central memory, regulatory and stem cell-like memory cells were sorted. Sorted populations all had greater than 95% purity. The specimen sequenced was naive CD4+ T cells from blood. The TCR sequence derives from a woman aged 18-35 years in good health.

The CDR3 DNA reads as TGTGCCAGCAGCTTAGCGAATTTACAGGGAGCTTTCTTT. Protein sequence: CASSLANLQGAFF. The rearrangement joins TRBV7-2 to TRBJ1-1, with D perhaps matching TRBD1 (6 bases). The V gene lost 0 bases and the J gene lost 10 bases, with 12 bases spanning the gap. This CDR3 is 13 amino acids long. Germline CDR1 reads SGHTA; CDR2 reads FQGNSA.